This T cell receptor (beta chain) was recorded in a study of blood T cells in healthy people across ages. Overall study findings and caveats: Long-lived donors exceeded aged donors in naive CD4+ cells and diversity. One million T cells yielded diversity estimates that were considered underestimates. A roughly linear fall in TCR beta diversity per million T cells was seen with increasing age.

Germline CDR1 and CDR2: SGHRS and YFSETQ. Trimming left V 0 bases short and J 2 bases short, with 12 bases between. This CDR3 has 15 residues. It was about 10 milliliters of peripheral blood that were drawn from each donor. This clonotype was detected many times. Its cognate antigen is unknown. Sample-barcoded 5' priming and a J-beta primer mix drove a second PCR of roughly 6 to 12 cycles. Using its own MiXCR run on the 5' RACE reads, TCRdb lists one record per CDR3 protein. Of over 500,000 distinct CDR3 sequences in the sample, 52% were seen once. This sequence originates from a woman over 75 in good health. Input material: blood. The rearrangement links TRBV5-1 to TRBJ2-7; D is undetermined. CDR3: CASSLEAGTPYEQYF. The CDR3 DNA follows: TGCGCCAGCAGCTTGGAGGCAGGAACTCCCTACGAGCAGTACTTC.